The entry below describes one T cell receptor beta chain. The antigen remains undetermined. CDR3 length equals 16 residues. Germline lookup yields CDR1 MDHEN and CDR2 SYDVKM. V shed 5 bases, J shed 1 base, and the junction held 6 bases outside the gene matches. This sample is part of a study of PD-L1 blockade in urothelial cancer. Study at large: Typically, measured as a median, blood samples had about 140,000 T cells. Study-level findings and limits: Stronger expansion of tumor-associated clones in blood at 3 weeks distinguished durable-benefit patients.

A spike-in of synthetic TCR analog templates was added to each PCR. Sequenced by immunoSEQ multiplex PCR; TCRdb stores in-frame clones only, minus some. The sample yields 50,000 or so clones, roughly four fifths seen once. The sample's time point: pretreatment peripheral blood. Diagnoses among patients were locally advanced or metastatic urothelial carcinoma. The origin of this receptor is a man between 65 and 85 years old with urothelial cancer. The V call is TRBV28, the J call TRBJ1-5; 9 bases fit TRBD1. Material: PBMCs, obtained around atezolizumab (anti-PD-L1) treatment. The CDR3, as DNA: TGTGCCAGCAGTCCGACAGGGGGAGCGAGCAATCAGCCCCAGCATTTT. The encoded protein is CASSPTGGASNQPQHF.